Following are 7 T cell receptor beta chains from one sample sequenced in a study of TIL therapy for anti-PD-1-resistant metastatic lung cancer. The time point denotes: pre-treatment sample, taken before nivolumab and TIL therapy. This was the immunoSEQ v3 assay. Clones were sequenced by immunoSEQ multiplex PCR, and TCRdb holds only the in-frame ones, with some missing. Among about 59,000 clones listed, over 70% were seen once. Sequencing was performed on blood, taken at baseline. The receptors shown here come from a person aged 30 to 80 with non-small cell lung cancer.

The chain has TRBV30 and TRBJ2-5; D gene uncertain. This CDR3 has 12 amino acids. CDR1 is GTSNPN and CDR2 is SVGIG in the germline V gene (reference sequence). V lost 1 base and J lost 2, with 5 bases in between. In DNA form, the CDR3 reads TGTGCCTGGAGTGCTGGGCAAGAGACCCAGTACTTC. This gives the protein CAWSAGQETQYF.

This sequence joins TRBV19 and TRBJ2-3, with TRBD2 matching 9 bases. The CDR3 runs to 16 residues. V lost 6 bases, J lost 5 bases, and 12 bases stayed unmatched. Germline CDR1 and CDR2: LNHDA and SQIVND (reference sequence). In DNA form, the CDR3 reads TGTGCCAGTAGCGATCAAGTAGCGGGAGACAAAGATACGCAGTATTTT. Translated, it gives CASSDQVAGDKDTQYF.

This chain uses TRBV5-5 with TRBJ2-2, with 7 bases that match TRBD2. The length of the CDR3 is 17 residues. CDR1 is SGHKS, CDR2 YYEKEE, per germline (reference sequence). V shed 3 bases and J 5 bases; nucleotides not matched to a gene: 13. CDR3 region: CASSSPASSGSTGELFF. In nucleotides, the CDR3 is TGTGCCAGCAGCTCCCCGGCAAGTAGCGGGTCTACCGGGGAGCTGTTTTTT.

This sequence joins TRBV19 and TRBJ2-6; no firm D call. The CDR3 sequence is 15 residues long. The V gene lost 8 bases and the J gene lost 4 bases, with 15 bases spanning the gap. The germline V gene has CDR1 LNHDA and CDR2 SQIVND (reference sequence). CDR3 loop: CASGLTSPGANVLTF. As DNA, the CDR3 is TGTGCCAGTGGGCTTACCAGCCCCGGGGCCAACGTCCTGACTTTC.

The CDR3 here is CSVGPVNTEAFF. For the CDR3, the DNA is TGCAGCGTGGGACCTGTGAACACTGAAGCTTTCTTT. The V and J genes are TRBV29-1 and TRBJ1-1; weak D call: TRBD1 (5 bases). The ends were cut back, 6 bases at V and 0 bases at J, with 8 bases in the middle. Per the germline V gene, CDR1 is SQVTM and CDR2 is ANQGSEA. This CDR3 region has 12 residues.

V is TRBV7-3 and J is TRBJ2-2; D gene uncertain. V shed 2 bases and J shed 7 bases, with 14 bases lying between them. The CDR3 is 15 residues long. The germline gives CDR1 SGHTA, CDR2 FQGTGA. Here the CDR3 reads CASSLERPGGGELFF. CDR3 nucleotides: TGTGCCAGCAGCTTAGAGCGCCCAGGTGGCGGGGAGCTGTTTTTT.

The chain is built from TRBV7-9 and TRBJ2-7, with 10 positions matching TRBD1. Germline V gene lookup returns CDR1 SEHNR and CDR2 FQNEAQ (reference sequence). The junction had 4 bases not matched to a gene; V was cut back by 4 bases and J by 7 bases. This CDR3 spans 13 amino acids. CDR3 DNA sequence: TGTGCCAGCAGCTCCCGGACAGGGGGAGAGCAGTACTTC. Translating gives CASSSRTGGEQYF.